This section outlines one T cell receptor beta chain sequence together with its context. Repertoires were generated with immunoSEQ multiplex PCR, while TCRdb's copy carries only in-frame clones and drops some. The profile shows roughly 80,000 clones, about nine tenths of them singletons. The sample originates from a study of OX40 agonist ivuxolimab in advanced cancers. There are 16 residues in the CDR3. CDR1 LNHDA and CDR2 SQIVND come from the germline V gene (reference sequence). Trimming removed 6 bases from V and 7 bases from J; junction bases left unmatched: 12. This sample comprised CD4+ or CD8+ T cells sorted from blood, obtained in a trial of the OX40 agonist ivuxolimab. This clonotype was obtained from an adult with an advanced solid tumor such as melanoma, head and neck, liver or kidney cancer. The chain has TRBV19 and TRBJ2-1; 10 bases are a match to TRBD2. In DNA, the CDR3 is TGTGCCAGTAGCACCCCACCGGGACTAGCGACGAATGAGCAGTTCTTC. Its protein is CASSTPPGLATNEQFF.